This T cell receptor (beta chain) was sequenced for a study of blood T cell repertoires in COVID-19. The overall study: Samples representing acute and convalescent COVID-19 were sourced from the United States, Italy and Spain.

Per the original data handling: Estimated nucleated cell counts came from reference gene primer amplification. Data came from immunoSEQ multiplex PCR; TCRdb stores just in-frame clones and leaves some out. That table furnishes V, J and clone size, whereas the DNA furnished D and trimming. The sample lists around 370,000 clones; almost 90% were seen once. This CDR3 is 14 amino acids long. The V gene lost 4 bases and the J gene lost 6 bases, with 15 bases spanning the gap. Germline V gene data show CDR1 as LGHDT and CDR2 as YNNKEL (reference sequence). This sequence was found in a man between 18 and 35 years old with active or convalescent COVID-19. The rearrangement uses TRBV3-1 (or the pseudogene TRBV3-2) and TRBJ1-2; no clear D gene. Sequences were obtained from peripheral blood. CDR3 nucleotide sequence: TGTGCCAGCAGCCTACTAGGCTTTAGCGATGGCTACACCTTC. Its protein is CASSLLGFSDGYTF.